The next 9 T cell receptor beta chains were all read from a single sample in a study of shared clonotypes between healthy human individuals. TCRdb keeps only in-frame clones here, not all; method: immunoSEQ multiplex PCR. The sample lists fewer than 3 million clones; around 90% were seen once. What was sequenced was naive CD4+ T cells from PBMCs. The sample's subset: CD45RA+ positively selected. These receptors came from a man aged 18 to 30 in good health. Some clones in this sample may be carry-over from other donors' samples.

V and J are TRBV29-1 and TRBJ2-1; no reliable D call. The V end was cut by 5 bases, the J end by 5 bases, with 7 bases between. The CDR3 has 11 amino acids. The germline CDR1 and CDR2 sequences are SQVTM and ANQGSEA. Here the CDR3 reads CSVQRNNEQFF. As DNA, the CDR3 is TGCAGCGTTCAACGCAACAATGAGCAGTTCTTC.

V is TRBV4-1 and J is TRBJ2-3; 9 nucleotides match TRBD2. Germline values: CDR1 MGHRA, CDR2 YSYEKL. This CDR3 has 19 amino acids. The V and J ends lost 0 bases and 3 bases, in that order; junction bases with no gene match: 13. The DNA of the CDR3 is TGCGCCAGCAGCCAAGATCAGCGGTTAGCGGGAGTTCGGACAGATACGCAGTATTTT. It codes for CASSQDQRLAGVRTDTQYF.

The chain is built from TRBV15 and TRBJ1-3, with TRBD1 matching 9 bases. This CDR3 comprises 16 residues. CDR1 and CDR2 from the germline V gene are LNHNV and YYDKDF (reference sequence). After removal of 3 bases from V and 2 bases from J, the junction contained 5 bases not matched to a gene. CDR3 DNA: TGTGCCACCAGCAGGGGGACAGGGACTGCTGGAAACACCATATATTTT. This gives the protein CATSRGTGTAGNTIYF.

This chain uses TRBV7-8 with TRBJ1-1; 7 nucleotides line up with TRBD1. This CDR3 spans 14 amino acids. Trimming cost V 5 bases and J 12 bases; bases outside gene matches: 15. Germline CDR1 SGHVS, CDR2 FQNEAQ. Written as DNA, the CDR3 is TGTGCCAGCAGCCCATGGACAGAGGGGGCTAGGACTTTCTTT. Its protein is CASSPWTEGARTFF.

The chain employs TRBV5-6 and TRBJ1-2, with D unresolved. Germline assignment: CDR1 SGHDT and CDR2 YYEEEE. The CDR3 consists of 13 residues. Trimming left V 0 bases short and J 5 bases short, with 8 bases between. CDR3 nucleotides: TGTGCCAGCAGCTTGGACAGCAAGTATGGCTACACCTTC. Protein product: CASSLDSKYGYTF. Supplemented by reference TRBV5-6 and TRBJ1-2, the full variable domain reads DAGVTQSPTHLIKTRGQQVTLRCSPKSGHDTVSWYQQALGQGPQFIFQYYEEEERQRGNFPDRFSGHQFPNYSSELNVNALLLGDSALYLCASSLDSKYGYTFGSGTRLTVV.

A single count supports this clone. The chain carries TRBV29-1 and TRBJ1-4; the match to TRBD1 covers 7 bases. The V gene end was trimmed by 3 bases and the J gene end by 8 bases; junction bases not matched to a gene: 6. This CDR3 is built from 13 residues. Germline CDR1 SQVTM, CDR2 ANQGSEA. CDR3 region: CSVEGRGQEKLFF. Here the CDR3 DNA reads TGCAGCGTTGAGGGGAGGGGGCAGGAAAAACTGTTTTTT.

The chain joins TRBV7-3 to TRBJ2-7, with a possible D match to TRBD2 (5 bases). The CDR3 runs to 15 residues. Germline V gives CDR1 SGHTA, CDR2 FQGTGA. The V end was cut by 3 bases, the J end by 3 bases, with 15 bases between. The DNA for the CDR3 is TGTGCCAGCAGCTTGACCTTCGGAGGCGTCTACGAGCAGTACTTC. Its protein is CASSLTFGGVYEQYF. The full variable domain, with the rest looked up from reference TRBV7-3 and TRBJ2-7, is GAGVSQTPSNKVTEKGKYVELRCDPISGHTALYWYRQSLGQGPEFLIYFQGTGAADDSGLPNDRFFAVRPEGSVSTLKIQRTERGDSAVYLCASSLTFGGVYEQYFGPGTRLTVT.

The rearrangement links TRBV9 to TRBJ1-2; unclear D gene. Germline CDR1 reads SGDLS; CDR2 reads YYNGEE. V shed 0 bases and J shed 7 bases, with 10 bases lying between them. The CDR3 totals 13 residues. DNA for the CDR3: TGTGCCAGCAGCGTAGAGTCGGCTCGTGGCTACACCTTC. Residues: CASSVESARGYTF.

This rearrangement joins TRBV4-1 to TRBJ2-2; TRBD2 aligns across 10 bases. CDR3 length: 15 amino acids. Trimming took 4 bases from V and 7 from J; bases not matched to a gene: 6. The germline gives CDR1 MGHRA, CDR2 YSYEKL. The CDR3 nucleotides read TGCGCCAGCAGCCCGTGGACTAGCGGTTTCGGGGAGCTGTTTTTT. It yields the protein CASSPWTSGFGELFF.